Following are 14 T cell receptor beta chains from one sample sequenced in a study of CD8+CD57+ T cells in acquired aplastic anemia. Using genomic DNA as the template, TCR beta VDJ and CDR3 profiling was carried out. MiXCR was run by TCRdb on the reads, yielding one entry per CDR3 protein. The sample includes 150,000 to 200,000 distinct CDR3 sequences, just over 45% of them seen just once. The sequencing input was sorted CD4+, CD8+, or CD8+CD57+ T cells (not recorded which) from PBMCs. Source of these receptors: a human donor in good health.

The chain recombines TRBV5-4 with TRBJ1-3; tentative D call: TRBD1 (6 bases). V lost 4 bases and J 0 bases, leaving 11 bases between the germline ends. This CDR3 has 15 amino acids. Germline loops: CDR1 SGHNT, CDR2 YYREEE (reference sequence). The CDR3 loop reads CASSVTGNSGNTIYF. In DNA, the CDR3 is TGTGCCAGCAGCGTTACAGGGAACTCTGGAAACACCATATATTTT.

The chain carries TRBV7-6 and TRBJ1-2; D ambiguous. The CDR3 is 13 amino acids. V dropped 0 bases and J dropped 3 bases, with 5 bases sitting between them. Germline V gives CDR1 SGHVS, CDR2 FNYEAQ. CDR3: CASSLAVDYGYTF. The CDR3 nucleotides are TGTGCCAGCAGCTTAGCCGTTGACTATGGCTACACCTTC.

The chain employs TRBV7-8 and TRBJ2-1, with D possibly TRBD2 on 6 matching bases. The V and J ends lost 5 bases and 11 bases respectively, with 22 bases between them. In germline, CDR1 is SGHVS, CDR2 FQNEAQ. This CDR3 comprises 15 residues. CDR3 coding DNA: TGTGCCAGCAGCAAAGTGACTAGTTGGGTGAGGAAGCAGTTCTTC. This sequence encodes CASSKVTSWVRKQFF.

This chain connects TRBV5-1 to TRBJ2-3, with TRBD2 matching 10 bases. Germline values: CDR1 SGHRS, CDR2 YFSETQ. J gave up 5 bases and V 0 bases, and 6 bases lay outside the gene matches. The length of the CDR3 is 16 residues. The chain's CDR3 is CASSLGSGGPGDTQYF. CDR3 in DNA: TGCGCCAGCAGCTTGGGTAGCGGGGGGCCGGGAGATACGCAGTATTTT.

The chain is built from TRBV15 and TRBJ2-7; D uncertain. The V gene's germline CDR1 is LNHNV and CDR2 YYDKDF (reference sequence). V lost 6 bases to trimming and J lost 3 bases, with 18 bases between them. The CDR3 is 15 amino acids. Here the CDR3 DNA reads TGTGCCACCAGTCCGAAGCTCTCCAGTGGCTACGAGCAGTACTTC. Translating it yields CATSPKLSSGYEQYF. Looking up the rest from reference TRBV15 and TRBJ2-7 gives the full variable domain: DAMVIQNPRYQVTQFGKPVTLSCSQTLNHNVMYWYQQKSSQAPKLLFHYYDKDFNNEADTPDNFQSRRPNTSFCFLDIRSPGLGDTAMYLCATSPKLSSGYEQYFGPGTRLTVT.

This chain connects TRBV6-1 to TRBJ1-2; D is perhaps TRBD1 (5 bases). The CDR3 is 11 amino acids. V shed 7 bases and J shed 10 bases, with 13 bases lying between them. From germline, CDR1 is MNHNS and CDR2 SASEGT. The CDR3 DNA reads as TGTGCCAGCAAGATTCTAGGGACCTACACCTTC. Its protein product is CASKILGTYTF.

The V and J genes are TRBV7-3 and TRBJ2-7; D is unresolved. V was cut by 5 bases and J by 0 bases, with 8 bases left in between. This CDR3 spans 13 amino acids. Per germline, CDR1 SGHTA and CDR2 FQGTGA. Written as DNA, the CDR3 is TGTGCCAGCAGCCCCTCGACCTCCTACGAGCAGTACTTC. This gives the protein CASSPSTSYEQYF.

V and J are TRBV20-1 and TRBJ2-4; 9 bases match TRBD2. Losses at the gene ends were 6 bases for V and 0 bases for J; bases not matched to a gene: 6. Germline V gene data show CDR1 as DFQATT and CDR2 as SNEGSKA (reference sequence). The CDR3 spans 15 residues. CDR3 residues: CSARGLAIAKNIQYF. CDR3 sequence (DNA): TGCAGTGCCCGCGGACTAGCGATAGCCAAAAACATTCAGTACTTC.

In this sample, this clonotype turned up a few times. This may be a read error, as it is one base from a much larger clone. This rearrangement joins TRBV5-1 to TRBJ2-7; 14 positions match TRBD2. CDR1 and CDR2 from the germline V gene are SGHRS and YFSETQ. The CDR3 sequence is 16 residues long. CDR3 DNA: TGCGCCAGCAGCTTGGGGACTAGCGGGAGGCCCTACGAGCAGTGCTTC. This sequence encodes CASSLGTSGRPYEQCF.

V is TRBV25-1 and J is TRBJ2-5, with D perhaps assigned TRBD1 or TRBD2 (6 bases each). The CDR3 has 17 residues. The germline gives CDR1 MGHDK, CDR2 SYGVNS. The V end was cut by 4 bases, the J end by 0 bases, with 18 bases between. Here the CDR3 DNA reads TGTGCCAGCAGTGCGGGGCTCGGGGGCCGTGACCAAGAGACCCAGTACTTC. Its protein product is CASSAGLGGRDQETQYF.

The count of this clonotype is one. The V and J genes are TRBV10-3 and TRBJ1-2; TRBD1 agrees at 11 bases. Germline lookup yields CDR1 ENHRY and CDR2 SYGVKD. V shed 0 bases and J 9 bases; nucleotides not matched to a gene: 9. CDR3 length: 16 amino acids. The CDR3 is CAISESFGQGARSYTF. The CDR3 DNA is TGTGCCATCAGTGAGTCGTTCGGACAGGGGGCGAGGAGCTACACCTTC.

The CDR3 nucleotides are TGTGCCAGCAGTTTAGAAGGGACAGCCGAGCAGTACTTC. This gives the protein CASSLEGTAEQYF. The V gene is TRBV12-3 or TRBV12-4, the J gene TRBJ2-7; 7 bases are a match to TRBD1. This CDR3 has 13 amino acids. The junction had 3 bases not matched to a gene; V was cut back by 1 base and J by 6 bases.

In its sample, this clonotype was seen a few times. This sequence joins TRBV5-1 and TRBJ2-3, with 8 bases that match TRBD2. Unmatched junction bases numbered 8, after V lost 0 bases and J lost 2 bases. This CDR3 is built from 17 residues. CDR1 SGHRS and CDR2 YFSETQ come from the germline V gene. CDR3 sequence reads: CASSLGFREGPTDTQYF. In DNA form, the CDR3 reads TGCGCCAGCAGCTTGGGGTTTCGGGAGGGCCCCACAGATACGCAGTATTTT.

A remark on this clonotype: At one of its ends the junction is not consistent with the germline gene, which may arise from a read error. This chain connects TRBV10-3 to TRBJ1-2, with a weak D call TRBD1 (5 bases). This CDR3 is 17 amino acids long. Germline values: CDR1 ENHRY, CDR2 SYGVKD. The CDR3 DNA reads TGTGCCATCAGTGAGTCGATGTTTCCCCGGACAAACTATGGCCACACCTTC. It encodes CAISESMFPRTNYGHTF.